Following are 26 T cell receptor beta chains from one sample sequenced in a study of post-analysis software for immune sequencing data. Study-level results: Controls showed lower frequencies than patients for a few TRBV segments, and TRBV5-6, TRBV5-1 and TRBV20-1 were among these.

No antigen has been identified for these receptors. Unique molecular identifiers were present in the TCR beta cDNA libraries. TCRdb re-analysed the PCR reads in MiXCR, keeping a single row per CDR3 protein. The top ten hold 6% of the sample, which has about 540,000 distinct CDR3 sequences, around 31% seen once. The sample was blood. The receptors come from a girl aged 2 to 17 with multiple sclerosis.

This chain joins TRBV28 and TRBJ1-1; D is ambiguous. Germline CDR1 and CDR2: MDHEN and SYDVKM. The CDR3 is 15 residues long. The ends were cut back, 1 base at V and 3 bases at J, with 12 bases in the middle. CDR3 loop: CASSLFSGEDTEAFF. The CDR3 coding sequence is TGTGCCAGCAGTTTATTCTCTGGGGAGGACACTGAAGCTTTCTTT.

The chain joins TRBV5-1 to TRBJ2-7, with D possibly matching TRBD1 (5 bases). The germline V and J ends were trimmed by 1 base and 4 bases, with 15 bases remaining between them. Germline lookup yields CDR1 SGHRS and CDR2 YFSETQ. The CDR3 consists of 15 residues. The CDR3 sequence: CASSLTPGSEYEQYF. Here the CDR3 DNA reads TGCGCCAGCAGCTTGACTCCAGGGTCGGAGTACGAGCAGTACTTC.

This clonotype was observed a few times. CDR3 in amino acids: CSVSGLAGGPPQETQYF. CDR3 bases: TGCAGTGTATCTGGACTAGCGGGGGGTCCCCCTCAAGAGACCCAGTACTTC. The J gene is TRBJ2-5, the V gene TRBV20-1, with 14 positions matching TRBD2. CDR1 is DFQATT, CDR2 SNEGSKA, per germline (reference sequence). This CDR3 contains 17 residues. Trimming removed 7 bases from V and 2 bases from J; junction bases left unmatched: 12.

This chain links TRBV4-1 with TRBJ1-4; D uncertain. Germline V lookup: CDR1 MGHRA, CDR2 YSYEKL. The germline V and J ends were trimmed by 1 base and 7 bases, with 10 bases remaining between them. The CDR3 spans 14 residues. The CDR3 sequence: CASSQAGFGEKLFF. As DNA, the CDR3 is TGCGCCAGCAGCCAAGCGGGGTTTGGTGAAAAACTGTTTTTT.

The CDR3 DNA is TGCGCCAGCAGCTTACAGGCCGCCCAGGGGGAGACCCAGTACTTC. It encodes CASSLQAAQGETQYF. The V and J genes are TRBV5-1 and TRBJ2-5, with a weak D call TRBD1 (6 bases). The germline V and J ends were trimmed by 2 bases and 5 bases, with 16 bases remaining between them. The CDR3 is 15 residues long. Germline values: CDR1 SGHRS, CDR2 YFSETQ.

This clonotype has a handful of counts. V is TRBV21-1 and J is TRBJ2-7; TRBD2, the table's D call, was not compared with the DNA. The J call is doubtful: the DNA matches TRBJ2-5 better. TRBV21-1 is recorded as a pseudogene. The CDR3 is 16 residues long. The CDR3 nucleotides are TGTGCCAGCAGCAAAGAAGTCCCAACTAGCCGGGAGACCCAGTACTTC. It translates to CASSKEVPTSRETQYF.

In this sample, this clonotype turned up a few times. The V call is TRBV6-1, the J call TRBJ1-5; D perhaps matches TRBD1 (6 bases). Germline assignment: CDR1 MNHNS and CDR2 SASEGT. The CDR3 totals 13 residues. Trimming cost V 2 bases and J 9 bases, with 11 bases left between them. This CDR3 is CASSEQQGLPQHF. CDR3 nucleotide sequence: TGTGCCAGCAGTGAACAACAGGGACTGCCCCAGCATTTT.

This chain uses TRBV7-2 with TRBJ1-5; D possibly corresponds to TRBD1 (5 bases). The ends were cut back, 4 bases at V and 5 bases at J, with 12 bases in the middle. This CDR3 comprises 14 residues. Per the germline V gene, CDR1 is SGHTA and CDR2 is FQGNSA. The CDR3 is CASSSRVGDQPQHF. CDR3 DNA: TGTGCCAGCAGCTCCCGAGTGGGGGATCAGCCCCAGCATTTT. Full variable domain (rest looked up from reference TRBV7-2 and TRBJ1-5): GAGVSQSPSNKVTEKGKDVELRCDPISGHTALYWYRQSLGQGLEFLIYFQGNSAPDKSGLPSDRFSAERTGGSVSTLTIQRTQQEDSAVYLCASSSRVGDQPQHFGDGTRLSIL.

This clonotype has ten or more counts. The chain couples TRBV10-1 to TRBJ2-1; no definite D call. This CDR3 has 11 amino acids. Germline-derived CDR1 and CDR2 are WNHNN and SYGVQD (reference sequence). Trimming removed 7 bases from V and 8 bases from J, with 9 bases in between. The CDR3 sequence is CASTREYEQFF. The CDR3 coding sequence is TGCGCCAGCACAAGGGAATATGAGCAGTTCTTC.

In this sample, this clonotype turned up a few times. The rearrangement links TRBV6-2 or TRBV6-3 to TRBJ1-2; maybe TRBD1 (5 bases). The V gene lost 6 bases and the J gene lost 2 bases, with 16 bases spanning the gap. CDR3 length: 15 amino acids. CDR1 MNHEY and CDR2 SVGEGT come from the germline V gene. This CDR3 is CASRQHNGANYGYTF. The CDR3 DNA is TGTGCCAGCAGACAACACAACGGGGCAAACTATGGCTACACCTTC.

This clonotype was detected a few times. J is TRBJ1-2 and V is TRBV5-1, with 9 positions matching TRBD1. The trim removed 2 bases at V and 3 bases at J, leaving 5 bases unmatched. Germline CDR1 is SGHRS and CDR2 is YFSETQ. The CDR3 totals 15 residues. CDR3 DNA sequence: TGCGCCAGCAGCTTCACAGGGGGCGCGGACTATGGCTACACCTTC. It specifies CASSFTGGADYGYTF. The full variable domain, in which reference TRBV5-1 and TRBJ1-2 provide the parts outside the CDR3, is KAGVTQTPRYLIKTRGQQVTLSCSPISGHRSVSWYQQTPGQGLQFLFEYFSETQRNKGNFPGRFSGRQFSNSRSEMNVSTLELGDSALYLCASSFTGGADYGYTFGSGTRLTVV.

In its sample, this clonotype was seen a few times. The rearrangement links TRBV7-8 to TRBJ2-1; D tentatively fits TRBD1 or TRBD2 (7 bases each). V was trimmed by 5 bases and J by 1 base, leaving 15 bases between them. This CDR3 is 16 amino acids long. Germline CDR1 is SGHVS and CDR2 is FQNEAQ. The CDR3 protein is CASSVFQGGSYNEQFF. CDR3 nucleotides: TGTGCCAGCAGCGTATTCCAGGGGGGGTCCTACAATGAGCAGTTCTTC.

The chain recombines TRBV27 with TRBJ1-2, with 8 bases identical to TRBD1. Trimming took 2 bases from V and 0 from J; bases not matched to a gene: 8. CDR3 length: 17 residues. Per the germline V gene, CDR1 is MNHEY and CDR2 is SMNVEV (reference sequence). CDR3 in DNA: TGTGCCAGCAGTTTAAGGGTGAGACAGGGGACTAACTATGGCTACACCTTC. The encoded protein is CASSLRVRQGTNYGYTF.

This clonotype turned up a few times. The chain uses TRBV13 and TRBJ2-7; D is possibly TRBD1 (6 bases). The germline V and J ends were trimmed by 5 bases and 3 bases, with 20 bases remaining between them. Germline V lookup: CDR1 PRHDT, CDR2 FYEKMQ (reference sequence). The length of the CDR3 is 16 residues. The CDR3 sequence is CASSRLDRSGNYEQYF. As DNA, the CDR3 is TGTGCCAGCAGCCGCCTTGACAGGTCGGGGAACTACGAGCAGTACTTC.

The chain is built from TRBV7-8 and TRBJ2-1; TRBD2 aligns across 7 bases. Germline V gene lookup returns CDR1 SGHVS and CDR2 FQNEAQ. The V and J ends lost 5 bases and 0 bases, in that order; junction bases with no gene match: 4. CDR3 size: 15 residues. CDR3 residues: CASSGGTNSYNEQFF. In DNA form, the CDR3 reads TGTGCCAGCAGCGGTGGGACTAACTCCTACAATGAGCAGTTCTTC. The variable domain in full, with the rest retrieved from reference TRBV7-8 and TRBJ2-1, is GAGVSQSPRYKVAKRGQDVALRCDPISGHVSLFWYQQALGQGPEFLTYFQNEAQLDKSGLPSDRFFAERPEGSVSTLKIQRTQQEDSAVYLCASSGGTNSYNEQFFGPGTRLTVL.

This clonotype has just a few counts. The V call is TRBV12-3 or TRBV12-4, the J call TRBJ1-2; D perhaps matches TRBD1 (5 bases). V was shortened by 3 bases and J by 7 bases, with 24 bases between the two germline ends. The CDR3 covers 17 residues. The CDR3 region is CASSFWAGQHHVGGYTF. For the CDR3, the DNA is TGTGCCAGCAGTTTCTGGGCGGGGCAGCACCACGTCGGTGGCTACACCTTC.

The table lists this clonotype with a few counts. The rearrangement uses TRBV20-1 and TRBJ2-5; tentative D call: TRBD1 (6 bases). The tail of the sequence fits TRBJ2-7 better, so the J call may be wrong. The V gene's germline CDR1 is DFQATT and CDR2 SNEGSKA (reference sequence). CDR3 length equals 11 residues. CDR3 region: CSARVRGEQYF. CDR3 in DNA: TGCAGTGCTAGAGTCAGGGGCGAGCAGTACTTC.

The sample holds a few counts of this clonotype. The chain uses TRBV14 and TRBJ2-3; 7 bases align to TRBD1. The length of the CDR3 is 16 residues. The germline CDR1 and CDR2 sequences are SGHDN and FVKESK. J lost 1 base, V lost 0 bases, and 4 bases had no gene match. The CDR3 DNA reads TGTGCCAGCAGCCAAGATCTGAGGGGGCGCACAGATACGCAGTATTTT. Its translation: CASSQDLRGRTDTQYF.

CDR3 protein: CASPTSGGNLYNEQFF. The DNA of the CDR3 is TGTGCCAGCCCAACTAGCGGGGGAAACCTCTACAATGAGCAGTTCTTC. The chain employs TRBV18 and TRBJ2-1, with TRBD2 matching 11 bases. With 8 bases clipped from V and 3 bases from J, the junction kept 9 bases outside the gene matches. The V gene's germline CDR1 is KGHSH and CDR2 LQKENI. The CDR3 runs to 16 residues.

Regarding this clonotype: One junction end disagrees with the germline gene, perhaps due to a read error. The chain recombines TRBV7-3 with TRBJ2-1; D assignment may be TRBD1 or TRBD2 (6 bases each). This CDR3 region has 15 residues. The germline CDR1 and CDR2 sequences are SGHTA and FQGTGA. The CDR3 loop is CASSLDGGSYNGQFF. The CDR3 DNA sequence: TGTGCCAGCAGCTTAGACGGGGGCTCCTACAATGGGCAGTTCTTC.

The rearrangement links TRBV13 to TRBJ2-3; weak D call: TRBD2 (6 bases). The length of the CDR3 is 16 residues. Per the germline V gene, CDR1 is PRHDT and CDR2 is FYEKMQ (reference sequence). Trimming pared 2 bases from V and 0 bases from J, leaving 12 bases between. The DNA of the CDR3 is TGTGCCAGCAGCTTATTACGGGGGACTAGCACAGATACGCAGTATTTT. It yields the protein CASSLLRGTSTDTQYF.

This chain joins TRBV7-9 and TRBJ2-5; 8 nucleotides match TRBD2. The DNA end is a closer match to TRBJ2-4, so the J assignment may be wrong. The CDR3 spans 14 residues. Germline CDR1 SEHNR, CDR2 FQNEAQ (reference sequence). This chain's CDR3 is CASSLRRGENIQYF. Written as DNA, the CDR3 is TGTGCCAGCAGCTTAAGGCGGGGGGAAAACATTCAGTACTTC.

This clonotype appeared a few times. This chain connects TRBV7-2 to TRBJ2-1, with TRBD2 matching 9 bases. The CDR3 consists of 15 residues. Per the germline V gene, CDR1 is SGHTA and CDR2 is FQGNSA. V lost 0 bases and J lost 7; bases outside the gene matches: 4. CDR3 nucleotide sequence: TGTGCCAGCAGCTTAGCGCGGGGGGGGTTTAATGAGCAGTTCTTC. It yields the protein CASSLARGGFNEQFF.

J is TRBJ2-5 and V is TRBV5-1, with D tentatively TRBD2 (6 bases). This CDR3 has 16 residues. Germline V gives CDR1 SGHRS, CDR2 YFSETQ. V lost 3 bases to trimming and J lost 5 bases, with 20 bases between them. CDR3: CASSYTIRAGIETQYF. DNA for the CDR3: TGCGCCAGCAGCTACACCATCCGGGCGGGGATTGAGACCCAGTACTTC. Combining the CDR3 with reference TRBV5-1 and TRBJ2-5 gives the whole variable domain KAGVTQTPRYLIKTRGQQVTLSCSPISGHRSVSWYQQTPGQGLQFLFEYFSETQRNKGNFPGRFSGRQFSNSRSEMNVSTLELGDSALYLCASSYTIRAGIETQYFGPGTRLLVL.

The chain has TRBV7-3 and TRBJ2-5, with 10 bases aligning to TRBD1. J was trimmed by 4 bases and V by 2 bases; bases with no gene match: 7. In germline, CDR1 is SGHTA, CDR2 FQGTGA. The CDR3 has 16 residues. The CDR3 sequence is CASSLEGQGVGETQYF. The CDR3 DNA is TGTGCCAGCAGCTTAGAAGGACAGGGGGTAGGAGAGACCCAGTACTTC.

This chain joins TRBV5-1 and TRBJ1-1, with D hard to call. This CDR3 region has 17 residues. V was trimmed by 0 bases and J by 0 bases, leaving 15 bases between them. Germline V lookup: CDR1 SGHRS, CDR2 YFSETQ. CDR3 sequence: CASSLVAERIVNTEAFF. The DNA for the CDR3 is TGCGCCAGCAGCTTGGTCGCGGAACGTATAGTGAACACTGAAGCTTTCTTT. Full variable domain (remainder filled in from reference TRBV5-1 and TRBJ1-1): KAGVTQTPRYLIKTRGQQVTLSCSPISGHRSVSWYQQTPGQGLQFLFEYFSETQRNKGNFPGRFSGRQFSNSRSEMNVSTLELGDSALYLCASSLVAERIVNTEAFFGQGTRLTVV.